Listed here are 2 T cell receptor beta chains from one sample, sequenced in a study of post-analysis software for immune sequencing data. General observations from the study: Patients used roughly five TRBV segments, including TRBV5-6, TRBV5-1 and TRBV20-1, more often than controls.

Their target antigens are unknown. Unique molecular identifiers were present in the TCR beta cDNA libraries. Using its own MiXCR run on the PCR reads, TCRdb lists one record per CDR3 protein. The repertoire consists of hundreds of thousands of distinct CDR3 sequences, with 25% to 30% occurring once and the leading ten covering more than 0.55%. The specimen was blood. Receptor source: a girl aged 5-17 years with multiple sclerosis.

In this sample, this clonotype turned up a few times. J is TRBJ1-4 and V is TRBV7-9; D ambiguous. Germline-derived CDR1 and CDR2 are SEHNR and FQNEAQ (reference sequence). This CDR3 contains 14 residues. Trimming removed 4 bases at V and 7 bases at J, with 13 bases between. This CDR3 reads CASSSLQWAEKLFF. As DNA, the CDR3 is TGTGCCAGCAGCTCGCTGCAATGGGCTGAAAAACTGTTTTTT.

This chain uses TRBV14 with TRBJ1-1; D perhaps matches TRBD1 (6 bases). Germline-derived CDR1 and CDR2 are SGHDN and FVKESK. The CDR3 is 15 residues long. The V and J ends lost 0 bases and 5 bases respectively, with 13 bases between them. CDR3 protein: CASSQDGGGLTEAFF. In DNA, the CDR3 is TGTGCCAGCAGCCAAGACGGCGGGGGGCTTACTGAAGCTTTCTTT.